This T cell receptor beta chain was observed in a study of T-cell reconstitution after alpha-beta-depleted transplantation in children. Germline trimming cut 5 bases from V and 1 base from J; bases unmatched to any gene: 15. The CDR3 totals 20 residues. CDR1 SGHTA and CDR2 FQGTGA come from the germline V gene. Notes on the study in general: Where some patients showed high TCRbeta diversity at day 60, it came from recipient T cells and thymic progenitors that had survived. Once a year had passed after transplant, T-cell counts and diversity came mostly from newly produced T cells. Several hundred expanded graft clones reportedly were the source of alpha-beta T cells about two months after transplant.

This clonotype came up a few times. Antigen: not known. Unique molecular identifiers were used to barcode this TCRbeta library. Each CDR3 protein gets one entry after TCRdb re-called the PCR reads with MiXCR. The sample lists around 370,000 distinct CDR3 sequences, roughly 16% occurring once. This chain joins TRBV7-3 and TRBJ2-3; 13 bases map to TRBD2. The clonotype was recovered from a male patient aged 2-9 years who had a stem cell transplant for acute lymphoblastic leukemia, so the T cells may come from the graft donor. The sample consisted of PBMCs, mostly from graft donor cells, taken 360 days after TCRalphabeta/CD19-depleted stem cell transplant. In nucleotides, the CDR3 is TGTGCCAGCAGCCTGACAGAAACTAGCGGGAGGGCCATTGGCACAGATACGCAGTATTTT. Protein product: CASSLTETSGRAIGTDTQYF.